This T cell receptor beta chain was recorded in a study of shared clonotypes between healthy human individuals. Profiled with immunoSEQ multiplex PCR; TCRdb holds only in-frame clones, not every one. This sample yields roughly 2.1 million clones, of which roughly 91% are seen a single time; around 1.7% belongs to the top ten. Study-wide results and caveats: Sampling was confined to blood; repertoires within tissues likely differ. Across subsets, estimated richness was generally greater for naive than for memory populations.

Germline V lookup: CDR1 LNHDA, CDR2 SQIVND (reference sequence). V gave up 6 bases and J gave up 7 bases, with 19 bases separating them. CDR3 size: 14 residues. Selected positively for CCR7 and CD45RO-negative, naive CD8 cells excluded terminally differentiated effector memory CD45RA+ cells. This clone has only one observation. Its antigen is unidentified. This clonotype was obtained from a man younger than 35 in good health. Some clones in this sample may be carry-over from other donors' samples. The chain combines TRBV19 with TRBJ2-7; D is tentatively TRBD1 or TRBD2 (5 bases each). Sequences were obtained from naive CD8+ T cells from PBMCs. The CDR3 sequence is CASSLQGTPGEQYF. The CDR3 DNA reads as TGTGCCAGTAGCCTCCAAGGGACCCCTGGAGAGCAGTACTTC.